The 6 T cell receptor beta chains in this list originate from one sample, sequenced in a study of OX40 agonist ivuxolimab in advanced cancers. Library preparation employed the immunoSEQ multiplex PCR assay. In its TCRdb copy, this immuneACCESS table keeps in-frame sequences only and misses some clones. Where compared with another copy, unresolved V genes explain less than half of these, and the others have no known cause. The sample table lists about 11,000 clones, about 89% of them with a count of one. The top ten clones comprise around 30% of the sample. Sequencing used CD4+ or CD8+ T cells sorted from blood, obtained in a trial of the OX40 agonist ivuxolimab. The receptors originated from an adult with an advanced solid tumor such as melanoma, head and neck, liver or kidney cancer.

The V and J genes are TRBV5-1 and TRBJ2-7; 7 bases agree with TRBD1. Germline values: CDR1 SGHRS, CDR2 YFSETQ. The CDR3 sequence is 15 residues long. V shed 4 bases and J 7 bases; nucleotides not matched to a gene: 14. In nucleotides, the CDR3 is TGCGCCAGCAGCGAGAGGACAGGTATAACGGGGGAGCAGTACTTC. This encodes CASSERTGITGEQYF.

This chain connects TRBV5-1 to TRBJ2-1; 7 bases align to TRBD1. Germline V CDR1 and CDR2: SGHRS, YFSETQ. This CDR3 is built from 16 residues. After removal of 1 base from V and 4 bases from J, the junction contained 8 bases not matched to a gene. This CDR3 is CASSLTGQPKYNEQFF. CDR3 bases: TGCGCCAGCAGCTTGACGGGACAGCCTAAATACAATGAGCAGTTCTTC. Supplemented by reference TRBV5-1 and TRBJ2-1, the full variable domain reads KAGVTQTPRYLIKTRGQQVTLSCSPISGHRSVSWYQQTPGQGLQFLFEYFSETQRNKGNFPGRFSGRQFSNSRSEMNVSTLELGDSALYLCASSLTGQPKYNEQFFGPGTRLTVL.

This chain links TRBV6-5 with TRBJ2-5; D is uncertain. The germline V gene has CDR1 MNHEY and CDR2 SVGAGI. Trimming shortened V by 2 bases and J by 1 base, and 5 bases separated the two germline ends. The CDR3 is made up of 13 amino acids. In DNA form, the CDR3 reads TGTGCCAGCAGTTACAACAGCCAAGAGACCCAGTACTTC. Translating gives CASSYNSQETQYF.

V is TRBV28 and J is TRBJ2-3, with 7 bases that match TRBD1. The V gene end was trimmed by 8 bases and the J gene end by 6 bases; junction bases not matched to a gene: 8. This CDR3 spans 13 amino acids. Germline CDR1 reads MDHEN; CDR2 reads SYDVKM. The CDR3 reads CASRGQALDTQYF. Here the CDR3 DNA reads TGTGCCAGCCGTGGACAGGCCTTGGATACGCAGTATTTT.

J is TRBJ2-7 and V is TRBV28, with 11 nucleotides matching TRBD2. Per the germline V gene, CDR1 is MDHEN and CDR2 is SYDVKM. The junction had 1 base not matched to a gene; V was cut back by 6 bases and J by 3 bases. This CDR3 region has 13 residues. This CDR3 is CASSTSGSYEQYF. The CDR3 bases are TGTGCCAGCAGCACTAGCGGGAGCTACGAGCAGTACTTC.

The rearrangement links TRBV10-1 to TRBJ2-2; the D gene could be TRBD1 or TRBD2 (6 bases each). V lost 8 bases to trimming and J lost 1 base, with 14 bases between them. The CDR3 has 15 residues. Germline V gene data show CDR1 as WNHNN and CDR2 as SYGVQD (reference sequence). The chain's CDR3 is CASRGGTGNTGELFF. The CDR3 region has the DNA TGCGCCAGCCGAGGGGGGACGGGGAACACCGGGGAGCTGTTTTTT.